The 15 T cell receptor beta chains given below trace back to one sample, sequenced in a study of identical twins. TCRdb re-called the 5' RACE reads through MiXCR, storing one row per CDR3 protein. The table shows hundreds of thousands of distinct CDR3 sequences, with around 6% occurring only once. The sample consisted of naive T cells sorted from blood. The receptors come from a man younger than 35 in good health.

The chain has TRBV4-3 and TRBJ1-1, with 8 bases aligning to TRBD1. CDR1 is LGHNA and CDR2 is YSLEER in the germline V gene. The CDR3 contains 16 residues. V shed 4 bases, J shed 3 bases, and the junction held 10 bases outside the gene matches. CDR3 sequence: CASSRRGDRIYTEAFF. The CDR3 nucleotides are TGCGCCAGCAGCCGACGCGGGGACAGGATTTACACTGAAGCTTTCTTT.

The V call is TRBV5-4, the J call TRBJ1-6; the D gene is possibly TRBD1 (6 bases). Germline assignment: CDR1 SGHNT and CDR2 YYREEE (reference sequence). The CDR3 runs 17 residues. V lost 4 bases and J 0 bases, leaving 14 bases between the germline ends. CDR3 DNA sequence: TGTGCCAGCAGCCGGGGGACACCAGGCTCCTATAATTCACCCCTCCACTTT. Its protein is CASSRGTPGSYNSPLHF.

This clonotype was observed many times. V gene TRBV4-1 combines with J gene TRBJ2-2; TRBD2 matches at 10 bases. V lost 1 base to trimming and J lost 5 bases; unmatched junction nucleotides: 10. CDR1 and CDR2 from the germline V gene are MGHRA and YSYEKL. The CDR3 has 18 amino acids. The CDR3 DNA sequence: TGCGCCAGCAGCCAAGCGTTCGGGGCTAGCGGGAGTACCGGGGAGCTGTTTTTT. This sequence encodes CASSQAFGASGSTGELFF.

This clonotype was seen repeatedly, ten times or more. The chain uses TRBV5-1 and TRBJ1-5; D uncertain. The CDR3 runs to 15 residues. Looked up from germline, CDR1 is SGHRS and CDR2 is YFSETQ. The ends were cut back, 1 base at V and 1 base at J, with 9 bases in the middle. The CDR3 loop reads CASSLYSGSNQPQHF. The CDR3 nucleotides read TGCGCCAGCAGCTTGTACAGTGGGAGCAATCAGCCCCAGCATTTT.

A few counts support this clonotype. The chain carries TRBV5-1 and TRBJ2-3; D is unresolved. This CDR3 contains 15 residues. The V and J ends lost 4 bases and 2 bases respectively, with 14 bases between them. Germline lookup yields CDR1 SGHRS and CDR2 YFSETQ. The CDR3 nucleotides are TGCGCCAGCAGCGCCTTAAAAACTCACACAGATACGCAGTATTTT. This gives the protein CASSALKTHTDTQYF. The full variable domain, with the rest looked up from reference TRBV5-1 and TRBJ2-3, is KAGVTQTPRYLIKTRGQQVTLSCSPISGHRSVSWYQQTPGQGLQFLFEYFSETQRNKGNFPGRFSGRQFSNSRSEMNVSTLELGDSALYLCASSALKTHTDTQYFGPGTRLTVL.

The V and J genes are TRBV12-3 or TRBV12-4 and TRBJ2-2; TRBD1 agrees at 7 bases. This CDR3 spans 13 amino acids. The trim removed 6 bases at V and 7 bases at J, leaving 5 bases unmatched. Here the CDR3 DNA reads TGTGCCAGCAGCTCGACAGGGCTCGGGGAGCTGTTTTTT. As protein: CASSSTGLGELFF.

This chain connects TRBV12-3 or TRBV12-4 to TRBJ2-3, with 13 bases that match TRBD2. The J segment lost 6 bases and the V segment lost 5 bases, leaving 5 bases of the junction unmatched. CDR3 length: 15 residues. The CDR3: CASSAGTSGEDTQYF. The DNA of the CDR3 is TGTGCCAGCAGTGCCGGGACTAGCGGGGAGGATACGCAGTATTTT.

This clonotype was seen a handful of times. The chain combines TRBV12-3 or TRBV12-4 with TRBJ2-7; D perhaps matches TRBD1 (5 bases). The CDR3 is 13 amino acids. Trimming stripped 5 bases from V and 3 bases from J, with 11 bases between. The CDR3 reads CASSLERGYEQYV. In DNA form, the CDR3 reads TGTGCCAGCAGTCTGGAAAGGGGCTACGAGCAGTACGTC.

This chain joins TRBV5-1 and TRBJ2-1; TRBD2 matches at 8 bases. J was trimmed by 7 bases and V by 0 bases; bases with no gene match: 15. Looked up from germline, CDR1 is SGHRS and CDR2 is YFSETQ. The CDR3 covers 18 residues. The CDR3 bases are TGCGCCAGCAGCTTGGACTCTGGCCTAGCGGGCCTCCTAAATGAGCAGTTCTTC. Protein product: CASSLDSGLAGLLNEQFF.

This clonotype was recorded a few times. The genes are TRBV20-1 and TRBJ2-3, with 10 bases identical to TRBD2. This CDR3 has 16 residues. V lost 5 bases to trimming and J lost 4 bases; unmatched junction nucleotides: 12. CDR1 and CDR2 (germline): DFQATT, SNEGSKA (reference sequence). The CDR3 protein is CSAHLLAGVSADTQYF. DNA for the CDR3: TGCAGTGCTCATCTTCTAGCGGGAGTGAGCGCAGATACGCAGTATTTT.

This clonotype was picked up many times. The chain is built from TRBV29-1 and TRBJ2-6; D ambiguous. Germline V CDR1 and CDR2: SQVTM, ANQGSEA. The CDR3 is 15 amino acids. The ends were cut back, 5 bases at V and 0 bases at J, with 11 bases in the middle. CDR3 coding DNA: TGCAGCGTTCGGGCCTTAGGCTCTGGGGCCAACGTCCTGACTTTC. Translating it yields CSVRALGSGANVLTF.

The V call is TRBV12-3 or TRBV12-4, the J call TRBJ1-5; TRBD1 is a possible D gene (6 bases). The CDR3 totals 17 residues. V was trimmed by 4 bases and J by 2 bases, leaving 18 bases between them. The CDR3 DNA follows: TGTGCCAGCAGTTGGGGCTTGGGGGGCCGTGGCAATCAGCCCCAGCATTTT. Protein: CASSWGLGGRGNQPQHF.

This clonotype was seen ten or more times. The chain links TRBV27 to TRBJ2-3; 9 positions match TRBD2. Germline assignment: CDR1 MNHEY and CDR2 SMNVEV (reference sequence). This CDR3 spans 17 amino acids. J was trimmed by 4 bases and V by 5 bases; bases with no gene match: 13. The CDR3 DNA reads TGTGCCAGCAGTCCCCTTTTGTTAGCGGGAGTGGCAGATACGCAGTATTTT. This gives the protein CASSPLLLAGVADTQYF.

Remarks on this clonotype: One base away lies a much larger clone, so this may be a sequencing read error. The chain employs TRBV2 and TRBJ2-3, with TRBD2 identical over 8 bases. Germline lookup yields CDR1 SNHLY and CDR2 FYNNEI. The CDR3 has 14 residues. CDR3 residues: CASSELAGGDTQFF. The CDR3 nucleotides are TGTGCCAGCAGTGAACTGGCGGGAGGAGATACGCAGTTTTTT.

This clonotype has just a few counts. V and J are TRBV28 and TRBJ2-1, with a weak D call TRBD1 (6 bases). Germline-derived CDR1 and CDR2 are MDHEN and SYDVKM. The CDR3 consists of 15 residues. Trimming left V 4 bases short and J 4 bases short, with 14 bases between. The CDR3 spells CASSSGTKTYNEQFF. The DNA for the CDR3 is TGTGCCAGCAGTTCTGGGACAAAGACTTACAATGAGCAGTTCTTC.